Reported below is one T cell receptor beta chain. The target antigen is unknown. Using immunoSEQ multiplex PCR, the repertoire was profiled, and TCRdb retains in-frame clones only, with some absent. Of about 79,000 clones listed, about 91% are singletons. This sample is part of a study of T cell responses to AZD1222 COVID-19 vaccine. Study-level results: With two AZD1222 doses given, Spike-specific TCR breadth and depth both rose. Donors in the cohort were predominantly white British and more often female, and clonal diversity was possibly underestimated. CD4 TCRs associated with vaccination spanned spike, dominating at 160-218 and 743-854.

CDR1 is SGHVS and CDR2 is FNYEAQ in the germline V gene. The CDR3 consists of 15 residues. Trimming removed 8 bases from V and 0 bases from J, with 13 bases in between. Sequenced material: peripheral blood, taken on day 0 of MenACWY control vaccination. The chain joins TRBV7-6 to TRBJ2-2; weak D call: TRBD2 (7 bases). This clonotype was obtained from an adult in good health. CDR3 region: CASGSGGPNTGELFF. Written as DNA, the CDR3 is TGTGCCAGCGGGTCGGGGGGCCCGAACACCGGGGAGCTGTTTTTT.